The sequence of this TCR beta chain was determined in a study of OX40 agonist ivuxolimab in advanced cancers. Study summary: From 23 to 79 years was the age range, with a mean of roughly 59 years, and approximately 84% were male. Study-level findings and limits: Several nonresponders also turned out to have low normalized T-cell clonal expansion.

This CDR3 is 14 amino acids long. Germline CDR1 is SGHTA and CDR2 is FQGNSA. The ends were cut back, 4 bases at V and 3 bases at J, with 12 bases in the middle. A remark on this clone: Antigen unknown.

Here immunoSEQ multiplex PCR was the method, and the copy in TCRdb shows in-frame clones only, minus some. The sample has 50,000 or so clones, approximately 80% seen once. The chain joins TRBV7-2 to TRBJ1-2; no firm D call. The receptor comes from an adult with an advanced solid tumor such as melanoma, head and neck, liver or kidney cancer. The sequencing here drew on CD4+ or CD8+ T cells sorted from blood, taken in a trial of the OX40 agonist ivuxolimab. CDR3 DNA sequence: TGTGCCAGCAGCTCCCTGCCCGGGTACTATGGCTACACCTTC. This translates into CASSSLPGYYGYTF.